The 26 T cell receptor beta chains reported below all come from one sample, sequenced in a study of beta chain features in type 1 diabetes. Expressed TCRB transcripts were sequenced, since all the RNA that had been isolated was reverse transcribed. The protocol was immunoSEQ multiplex PCR, while the TCRdb copy is restricted to in-frame clones and leaves out a portion. The repertoire consists of about 140,000 clones, with 9.5% to 10% occurring once and the leading ten covering less than 0.85%. Sequencing input: central memory CD4+ T cells from blood. The receptors originated from a woman in her 40s in good health.

The rearrangement uses TRBV19 and TRBJ1-2; 9 bases match TRBD1. Per the germline V gene, CDR1 is LNHDA and CDR2 is SQIVND (reference sequence). The CDR3 consists of 15 residues. V trimming: 7 bases; J trimming: 2 bases; junction bases outside the gene matches: 8. The CDR3 DNA is TGTGCCAGTATCGATAACGGACAGGGGAACTATGGCTACACCTTC. This encodes CASIDNGQGNYGYTF. Using reference TRBV19 and TRBJ1-2 for the parts outside the CDR3, the full variable domain is DGGITQSPKYLFRKEGQNVTLSCEQNLNHDAMYWYRQDPGQGLRLIYYSQIVNDFQKGDIAEGYSVSREKKESFPLTVTSAQKNPTAFYLCASIDNGQGNYGYTFGSGTRLTVV.

The table lists this clone with a few counts. The chain carries TRBV5-1 and TRBJ2-1; 7 bases line up with TRBD2. Germline V lookup: CDR1 SGHRS, CDR2 YFSETQ. The trim removed 3 bases at V and 3 bases at J, leaving 3 bases unmatched. CDR3 length: 14 amino acids. The CDR3, as DNA: TGCGCCAGCAGCTCCGGACTAGACTACAATGAGCAGTTCTTC. It is translated as CASSSGLDYNEQFF. The full variable domain, in which reference TRBV5-1 and TRBJ2-1 provide the parts outside the CDR3, is KAGVTQTPRYLIKTRGQQVTLSCSPISGHRSVSWYQQTPGQGLQFLFEYFSETQRNKGNFPGRFSGRQFSNSRSEMNVSTLELGDSALYLCASSSGLDYNEQFFGPGTRLTVL.

This clone was counted ten times or more. The gene calls are TRBV14 and TRBJ2-4; D ambiguous. Germline loops: CDR1 SGHDN, CDR2 FVKESK. Deletions cut 1 base from V and 9 bases from J, with 7 bases between. The CDR3 contains 12 residues. Written as DNA, the CDR3 is TGTGCCAGCAGCCAAGCCCGGAGCATTCAGTACTTC. Translating gives CASSQARSIQYF.

The chain uses TRBV5-4 and TRBJ2-1; 9 positions agree with TRBD2. V trimming: 3 bases; J trimming: 4 bases; junction bases outside the gene matches: 8. Germline CDR1 and CDR2: SGHNT and YYREEE (reference sequence). There are 16 residues in the CDR3. This CDR3 reads CASSYGSSGRYNEQFF. CDR3 nucleotide sequence: TGTGCCAGCAGCTACGGGAGTAGCGGGAGATACAATGAGCAGTTCTTC.

The rearrangement links TRBV10-3 to TRBJ1-5; 9 bases map to TRBD1. The CDR3 has 14 residues. CDR1 and CDR2 from the germline V gene are ENHRY and SYGVKD. The V segment lost 6 bases and the J segment 5 bases; nucleotides outside the gene matches: 5. CDR3 nucleotides: TGTGCCATCAGCAGACAGGGGGGGGATCAGCCCCAGCATTTT. Protein sequence: CAISRQGGDQPQHF.

This clone appeared a few times. The chain has TRBV9 and TRBJ2-3, with TRBD2 as a possible D gene (7 bases). CDR3 length: 13 residues. Germline assignment: CDR1 SGDLS and CDR2 YYNGEE. V was trimmed by 0 bases and J by 7 bases, leaving 9 bases between them. The DNA for the CDR3 is TGTGCCAGCAGCGTAGAGGGGGGGAATACGCAGTATTTT. Encoded protein: CASSVEGGNTQYF.

The CDR3 sequence is CASSLDRTDGYTF. CDR3 nucleotide sequence: TGTGCCAGTAGTCTCGACAGGACGGATGGCTACACCTTC. The chain combines TRBV19 with TRBJ1-2, with D maybe TRBD1 (6 bases). The V end was cut by 5 bases, the J end by 6 bases, with 13 bases between. The CDR3 has 13 residues. Germline values: CDR1 LNHDA, CDR2 SQIVND (reference sequence).

The rearrangement uses TRBV25-1 and TRBJ1-6, with D tentatively TRBD1 (5 bases). Trimming pared 2 bases from V and 7 bases from J, leaving 6 bases between. The CDR3 has 13 amino acids. Germline V gene data show CDR1 as MGHDK and CDR2 as SYGVNS. CDR3 residues: CASSEAGNSPLHF. The CDR3 DNA reads TGTGCCAGCAGTGAAGCAGGGAATTCACCCCTCCACTTT. The full variable domain, with the rest looked up from reference TRBV25-1 and TRBJ1-6, is EADIYQTPRYLVIGTGKKITLECSQTMGHDKMYWYQQDPGMELHLIHYSYGVNSTEKGDLSSESTVSRIRTEHFPLTLESARPSHTSQYLCASSEAGNSPLHFGNGTRLTVT.

A few counts support this clone. This chain joins TRBV6-6 and TRBJ1-3, with 8 bases identical to TRBD1. Looked up from germline, CDR1 is MNHNY and CDR2 is SVGAGI (reference sequence). This CDR3 spans 14 amino acids. Trimming removed 6 bases from V and 3 bases from J; junction bases left unmatched: 4. The CDR3 region has the DNA TGTGCCAGCAGACGACAGGGGAGTGGAAACACCATATATTTT. It yields the protein CASRRQGSGNTIYF.

This clone has ten or more counts. V is TRBV7-9 and J is TRBJ2-1, with D unresolved. The CDR3 length is 13 residues. The germline gives CDR1 SEHNR, CDR2 FQNEAQ (reference sequence). V gave up 5 bases and J gave up 4 bases, with 9 bases separating them. CDR3 amino acids: CASSIDSYNEQFF. The DNA of the CDR3 is TGTGCCAGCAGCATCGACTCTTACAATGAGCAGTTCTTC.

V usage is TRBV5-1 and J usage is TRBJ2-7; D is ambiguous. This CDR3 spans 15 amino acids. V dropped 3 bases and J dropped 5 bases, with 18 bases sitting between them. The germline V gene has CDR1 SGHRS and CDR2 YFSETQ. The CDR3 here is CASSSLTGASDEQYF. Here the CDR3 DNA reads TGCGCCAGCAGCTCCCTGACCGGAGCGAGCGACGAGCAGTACTTC.

A few counts support this clone. This chain uses TRBV11-2 with TRBJ2-1; 9 positions agree with TRBD2. The V gene end was trimmed by 1 base and the J gene end by 4 bases; junction bases not matched to a gene: 5. From germline, CDR1 is SGHAT and CDR2 FQNNGV. The CDR3 spans 16 residues. The CDR3 protein is CASSLGRRGGYNEQFF. Here the CDR3 DNA reads TGTGCCAGCAGCTTAGGGCGGCGGGGGGGGTACAATGAGCAGTTCTTC.

This clone was observed a handful of times. The chain combines TRBV14 with TRBJ2-1; 10 nucleotides line up with TRBD2. The CDR3 contains 15 residues. CDR1 is SGHDN and CDR2 is FVKESK in the germline V gene. The junction had 7 bases not matched to a gene; V was cut back by 4 bases and J by 7 bases. This chain's CDR3 is CASSPYSGGANEQFF. The CDR3 DNA is TGTGCCAGCAGCCCGTACAGCGGGGGGGCTAATGAGCAGTTCTTC.

A few counts support this clone. This chain links TRBV2 with TRBJ1-5; 10 nucleotides align to TRBD1. After removal of 4 bases from V and 7 bases from J, the junction contained 10 bases not matched to a gene. This CDR3 contains 16 residues. The germline V gene encodes CDR1 SNHLY and CDR2 FYNNEI. DNA for the CDR3: TGTGCCAGCAGTGCCGAGATGACAGGGGGCGGACAGCCCCAGCATTTT. Its protein product is CASSAEMTGGGQPQHF.

The CDR3 nucleotides are TGTGCCAGCAGTGGGTGGGCGAGCTCCTACGAGCAGTACTTC. Translation gives CASSGWASSYEQYF. The J gene is TRBJ2-7, the V gene TRBV27; D remains ambiguous. The CDR3 sequence is 14 residues long. CDR1 and CDR2 from the germline V gene are MNHEY and SMNVEV (reference sequence). Trimming took 5 bases from V and 0 from J, leaving 11 bases between them.

This clone was picked up a small number of times. The chain has TRBV5-1 and TRBJ1-5; 8 bases match TRBD1. This CDR3 contains 16 residues. Looked up from germline, CDR1 is SGHRS and CDR2 is YFSETQ. V dropped 0 bases and J dropped 1; count of bases not matched to a gene: 3. The CDR3 reads CASSLGSGGSNQPQHF. The CDR3 region has the DNA TGCGCCAGCAGCTTGGGATCAGGGGGCAGCAATCAGCCCCAGCATTTT. The full variable domain, completed using reference TRBV5-1 and TRBJ1-5, is KAGVTQTPRYLIKTRGQQVTLSCSPISGHRSVSWYQQTPGQGLQFLFEYFSETQRNKGNFPGRFSGRQFSNSRSEMNVSTLELGDSALYLCASSLGSGGSNQPQHFGDGTRLSIL.

The chain couples TRBV19 to TRBJ2-1; 12 bases line up with TRBD2. Germline V gives CDR1 LNHDA, CDR2 SQIVND (reference sequence). CDR3 length equals 14 residues. V trimming: 7 bases; J trimming: 6 bases; junction bases outside the gene matches: 4. Here the CDR3 reads CASNGLAGSNEQFF. The CDR3 region has the DNA TGTGCCAGTAACGGACTAGCGGGGAGCAATGAGCAGTTCTTC.

CDR3 amino acids: CASSLARDSGGQETQYF. Here the CDR3 DNA reads TGCGCCAGCAGCTTGGCGAGGGATAGCGGGGGGCAAGAGACCCAGTACTTC. This sequence joins TRBV5-1 and TRBJ2-5, with 10 bases identical to TRBD2. The CDR3 runs 17 residues. From germline, CDR1 is SGHRS and CDR2 YFSETQ. V lost 0 bases to trimming and J lost 2 bases; unmatched junction nucleotides: 7.

The table lists this clone with a few counts. The chain links TRBV9 to TRBJ2-2; TRBD2 might be the D (7 bases). The CDR3 length is 16 residues. In germline, CDR1 is SGDLS, CDR2 YYNGEE. V was cut by 2 bases and J by 0 bases, with 11 bases left in between. The CDR3 nucleotides read TGTGCCAGCAGCGTCCGCGGGGGCCCGAACACCGGGGAGCTGTTTTTT. The encoded protein is CASSVRGGPNTGELFF.

V and J are TRBV28 and TRBJ2-1; D might be TRBD1 (8 bases). The CDR3 has 15 amino acids. Germline CDR1 and CDR2: MDHEN and SYDVKM. Trimming stripped 6 bases from V and 3 bases from J, with 15 bases between. The CDR3 reads CASSRTGRDYNEQFF. DNA of the CDR3: TGTGCCAGCAGCCGGACAGGGAGGGACTACAATGAGCAGTTCTTC.

This chain uses TRBV5-1 with TRBJ2-3, with D possibly matching TRBD2 (6 bases). CDR3 size: 16 residues. The germline V gene has CDR1 SGHRS and CDR2 YFSETQ. V was clipped by 4 bases and J by 0 bases, with 15 bases between them. The CDR3 loop reads CASSAVLGGSTDTQYF. CDR3 DNA sequence: TGCGCCAGCAGCGCTGTCCTGGGGGGAAGCACAGATACGCAGTATTTT.

The chain recombines TRBV19 with TRBJ2-5; 8 positions match TRBD2. The CDR3 is 15 residues long. With 6 bases clipped from V and 2 bases from J, the junction kept 8 bases outside the gene matches. CDR1 is LNHDA and CDR2 is SQIVND in the germline V gene (reference sequence). The CDR3 sequence: CASSTLRGVQETQYF. The CDR3 nucleotides are TGTGCCAGTAGCACCTTGCGGGGGGTGCAAGAGACCCAGTACTTC.

A few counts support this clone. V gene TRBV10-3 combines with J gene TRBJ2-2; D gene ambiguous. Germline V gives CDR1 ENHRY, CDR2 SYGVKD. V shed 8 bases and J shed 2 bases, with 12 bases lying between them. The CDR3 loop spans 14 amino acids. The CDR3 nucleotides are TGTGCCATCCCAAGGCAGGAAAACACCGGGGAGCTGTTTTTT. This translates into CAIPRQENTGELFF.

There are many counts of this clone. The rearrangement uses TRBV7-2 and TRBJ2-7, with D unresolved. CDR1 is SGHTA, CDR2 FQGNSA, per germline. The V and J ends lost 1 base and 4 bases respectively, with 11 bases between them. The CDR3 length is 14 residues. The CDR3 loop is CASSLGSAAYEQYF. The CDR3 DNA reads as TGTGCCAGCAGCTTAGGATCGGCAGCGTACGAGCAGTACTTC. Full variable domain (missing parts from reference TRBV7-2 and TRBJ2-7): GAGVSQSPSNKVTEKGKDVELRCDPISGHTALYWYRQSLGQGLEFLIYFQGNSAPDKSGLPSDRFSAERTGGSVSTLTIQRTQQEDSAVYLCASSLGSAAYEQYFGPGTRLTVT.

The rearrangement joins TRBV6-6 to TRBJ2-7; unclear D gene. Germline CDR1 is MNHNY and CDR2 is SVGAGI (reference sequence). The V end lost 2 bases, the J end lost 6 bases, and 11 bases lay between the germline ends. The CDR3 contains 13 residues. The CDR3: CASSYEPVSEQYF. The CDR3 DNA is TGTGCCAGCAGTTACGAGCCGGTTTCCGAGCAGTACTTC.

The chain is built from TRBV7-9 and TRBJ2-3, with D perhaps TRBD2 (5 bases). Per the germline V gene, CDR1 is SEHNR and CDR2 is FQNEAQ (reference sequence). Trimming took 5 bases from V and 4 from J, leaving 16 bases between them. The CDR3 runs 15 residues. CDR3 coding DNA: TGTGCCAGCAGCCTAACTAGTCGTCGCGCAGATACGCAGTATTTT. This encodes CASSLTSRRADTQYF.